This TCR beta chain was sequenced in a study of blood T cells in healthy people across ages. Study-level background: About one barcoded beta molecule was captured per two T cells (by template switching).

The CDR3 is 13 amino acids. Trimming stripped 2 bases from V and 2 bases from J, with 9 bases between. Germline V lookup: CDR1 GTSNPN, CDR2 SVGIG (reference sequence). Next came a second PCR, run for about 6 to 12 cycles, which used a sample-barcoded 5' primer along with a J-beta primer mix. TCRdb re-analysed the 5' RACE reads in MiXCR, keeping a single row per CDR3 protein. The sample lists fewer than 800,000 distinct CDR3 sequences, about 30% occurring once. This TCR came from a woman older than 75 in good health. This sequence joins TRBV30 and TRBJ1-2, with D perhaps matching TRBD1 (6 bases). Sequencing was carried out using blood. This chain's CDR3 is CAWSIQGNYGYTF. The CDR3 DNA is TGTGCCTGGAGTATACAGGGAAACTATGGCTACACCTTC.